This TCR beta chain is from a study of early T cells in non-severe SARS-CoV-2 infection (dated by TCRdb to the early 2020s). Describing the broader study: Because TCR sequencing was done on bulk RNA from unsorted whole blood, the alpha and beta chains could not be paired. Study-wide conclusions, independent of this receptor: VDJdb matching was skewed toward anti-spike CD8 responses and likely underestimated virus-specific expansions, missing private and CD4 specificities.

Receptors were amplified or captured by 5' RACE. The run used a NextSeq 500. To correct for sequencing error and PCR bias, the TCR library protocol tagged individual cDNA molecules with unique molecular identifiers. Both TCR alpha and beta chains were sequenced, and tight co-correlation was observed between alpha and beta sequence abundances in each sample. For the original study's pipeline: Decombinator V4 was used to perform V gene, J gene and CDR3 annotation of TCR sequences. TCRs were defined as expanded if a significant change between any two time points was detected under a Poisson model with p below 0.0001. TCR abundances were normalised to the total number of TCRs sequenced per sample and were expressed as counts per million. VDJdb, accessed 1 November 2021, was searched for CMV, EBV and SARS-CoV-2 annotated TCRs, excluding TCRs annotated for multiple antigens. Using fastp trimming at Q25 and MiXCR clonotype assembly, TCRdb reanalyzed the public sequencing data and kept in-frame beta chains. One record per CDR3 amino acid sequence lists the most common genes and DNA. TCRdb's processing, not the study's, gives the V and J calls here. The sample table records tens of thousands of distinct CDR3 sequences; around an eighth of these occur just once. The ten most abundant clones make up about 3% of the sample.

A case-control design nested within a healthcare worker cohort in London, UK, was used, with weekly nasopharyngeal swab PCR tests and blood sampling performed. Between 23 and 31 March 2020, the week of the UK lockdown, healthcare workers were enrolled and then followed up weekly for as long as 16 weeks. This clonotype has just a few counts. Its antigen remains unidentified. No base qualities exist here, and no much larger clone lies one base off it. The sequence came from an adult who was a healthcare worker with PCR-confirmed SARS-CoV-2 infection or an uninfected control (not recorded which). What was sequenced was whole blood.

The CDR3 has the sequence CASSRSGILIMGTQYF. The sequenced DNA: TGCGCCAGCAGCCGTAGCGGGATTCTTATAATGGGGACCCAGTACTTC. The chain is assembled from TRBV4-1 and TRBJ2-5; the junction holds 8 bases that match TRBD2. Spanning cysteine to phenylalanine, the CDR3 consists of 16 amino acids. This entry keeps only the CDR3 DNA: 48 bases, framed from base 1. The germline V and J ends show losses of 4 bases and 7 bases respectively, and no gene match explains 14 bases of the junction. CDR1 and CDR2, looked up from the germline V gene, are MGHRA and YSYEKL.